Listed here are 19 T cell receptor beta chains from one sample, sequenced in a study of T-cell reconstitution after alpha-beta-depleted transplantation in children. Preparing the TCRbeta library involved the use of unique molecular identifiers. TCRdb recomputed calls from the PCR reads with MiXCR, one row per CDR3 protein. There are roughly 500,000 distinct CDR3 sequences in the sample; 12% occur only once, and over 5.5% lies in the top ten. Here the sequenced sample was PBMCs from the stem cell graft donor, taken from the stem cell graft. These receptor sequences come from a human donor who donated a stem cell graft to a child with combined immunodeficiency.

This clonotype was observed many times. The chain couples TRBV14 to TRBJ2-5; 8 bases map to TRBD1. J gave up 3 bases and V 0 bases, and 6 bases lay outside the gene matches. This CDR3 is built from 16 residues. CDR1 is SGHDN and CDR2 is FVKESK in the germline V gene. The DNA of the CDR3 is TGTGCCAGCAGCCAAGACTTCACAGGGGGAAAAGAGACCCAGTACTTC. This translates into CASSQDFTGGKETQYF.

This clonotype appeared many times. CDR3 loop: CASSFNYNEQFF. The CDR3 coding sequence is TGTGCCAGCAGCTTTAACTACAATGAGCAGTTCTTC. The chain employs TRBV12-3 or TRBV12-4 and TRBJ2-1; D gene unclear. V lost 6 bases and J 3 bases, leaving 6 bases between the germline ends. The CDR3 spans 12 residues.

CDR3 protein: CASSTSGRAGNEQFF. The DNA of the CDR3 is TGTGCCAGCAGCACAAGCGGGAGGGCCGGCAATGAGCAGTTCTTC. The chain links TRBV9 to TRBJ2-1; the match to TRBD2 covers 10 bases. Trimming removed 4 bases from V and 6 bases from J; junction bases left unmatched: 7. Germline assignment: CDR1 SGDLS and CDR2 YYNGEE. The CDR3 runs 15 residues. Variable domain in full (rest from reference TRBV9 and TRBJ2-1): DSGVTQTPKHLITATGQRVTLRCSPRSGDLSVYWYQQSLDQGLQFLIQYYNGEERAKGNILERFSAQQFPDLHSELNLSSLELGDSALYFCASSTSGRAGNEQFFGPGTRLTVL.

This clonotype was counted at least ten times. V and J are TRBV11-1 and TRBJ2-1, with 8 bases fitting TRBD2. The V gene end was trimmed by 2 bases and the J gene end by 9 bases; junction bases not matched to a gene: 6. The CDR3 is 14 amino acids. From germline, CDR1 is SGHAT and CDR2 FQDESV (reference sequence). The CDR3: CASSLSGSRREQFF. In DNA, the CDR3 is TGTGCCAGCAGCTTAAGCGGGAGTCGGCGTGAGCAGTTCTTC.

This clonotype was counted a few times. For the CDR3, the DNA is TGTGCCACCAGCAGAGCGTGGCAGGGGACACAGTATTTT. This codes for CATSRAWQGTQYF. The genes are TRBV15 and TRBJ2-3, with D possibly TRBD1 on 6 matching bases. The CDR3 is 13 residues long. The V end was cut by 1 base, the J end by 12 bases, with 14 bases between. Germline V gene lookup returns CDR1 LNHNV and CDR2 YYDKDF (reference sequence).

The rearrangement joins TRBV12-5 to TRBJ2-5, with D tentatively TRBD1 (6 bases). Trimming took 5 bases from V and 3 from J, leaving 13 bases between them. This CDR3 contains 14 residues. Germline loops: CDR1 LGHNT, CDR2 FRNRAP. CDR3 residues: CASGPGHREETQYF. In nucleotides, the CDR3 is TGTGCTAGTGGTCCTGGCCACAGGGAAGAGACCCAGTACTTC. Based on the CDR3 plus reference TRBV12-5 and TRBJ2-5, the full variable domain is DARVTQTPRHKVTEMGQEVTMRCQPILGHNTVFWYRQTMMQGLELLAYFRNRAPLDDSGMPKDRFSAEMPDATLATLKIQPSEPRDSAVYFCASGPGHREETQYFGPGTRLLVL.

As regards this clonotype: Compared with germline, one end of the junction differs, possibly owing to a read error. The rearrangement joins TRBV5-1 to TRBJ2-2; tentative D call: TRBD1 (5 bases). The CDR3 runs to 14 residues. The germline gives CDR1 SGHRS, CDR2 YFSETQ. The DNA for the CDR3 is TGCGCCAGCAGCTCGACGCTGGACACTGGGGAGCTGTTTTTT. This translates into CASSSTLDTGELFF.

This clonotype was found many times. This chain connects TRBV20-1 to TRBJ2-3; TRBD1 might be the D (6 bases). The germline V gene encodes CDR1 DFQATT and CDR2 SNEGSKA (reference sequence). V lost 3 bases and J 3 bases, leaving 13 bases between the germline ends. This CDR3 region has 14 residues. CDR3 amino acids: CSARSQQGTDTQYF. The CDR3 DNA follows: TGCAGTGCTAGGAGCCAACAGGGTACAGATACGCAGTATTTT.

This clonotype has more than one count but fewer than ten. The chain employs TRBV7-2 and TRBJ2-3; 8 bases fit TRBD1. This CDR3 is built from 16 residues. The trim removed 5 bases at V and 2 bases at J, leaving 9 bases unmatched. Germline CDR1 SGHTA, CDR2 FQGNSA. The CDR3 coding sequence is TGTGCCAGCAGCCCGACGACAGGGGCGATCACAGATACGCAGTATTTT. It is translated as CASSPTTGAITDTQYF. The complete variable domain, with remaining parts taken from reference TRBV7-2 and TRBJ2-3, reads GAGVSQSPSNKVTEKGKDVELRCDPISGHTALYWYRQSLGQGLEFLIYFQGNSAPDKSGLPSDRFSAERTGGSVSTLTIQRTQQEDSAVYLCASSPTTGAITDTQYFGPGTRLTVL.

In this sample, this clonotype turned up a few times. V gene TRBV12-3 or TRBV12-4 combines with J gene TRBJ2-5; TRBD2 matches at 11 bases. This CDR3 comprises 16 residues. The V gene end was trimmed by 2 bases and the J gene end by 2 bases; junction bases not matched to a gene: 4. DNA of the CDR3: TGTGCCAGCAGTTTAAGGGGGACTAGCGGACAAGAGACCCAGTACTTC. Residues: CASSLRGTSGQETQYF.

The chain has TRBV12-3 or TRBV12-4 and TRBJ2-4, with 9 nucleotides matching TRBD1. V lost 5 bases and J lost 7; bases outside the gene matches: 6. The CDR3 contains 14 residues. The DNA of the CDR3 is TGTGCCAGCAGTCACCTTGGACAGGGGAACATTCAGTACTTC. It yields the protein CASSHLGQGNIQYF.

The table lists this clonotype with many counts. J is TRBJ2-7 and V is TRBV7-2; 10 positions agree with TRBD1. V was pared by 5 bases and J by 3 bases, with 4 bases of the junction left unmatched. The CDR3 totals 14 residues. CDR1 and CDR2 from the germline V gene are SGHTA and FQGNSA. CDR3 region: CASSLRTGGYEQYF. The CDR3 nucleotides read TGTGCCAGCAGCCTTCGGACAGGGGGCTACGAGCAGTACTTC.

This clonotype was counted a few times. The V and J genes are TRBV29-1 and TRBJ2-1, with unresolved D. The germline CDR1 and CDR2 sequences are SQVTM and ANQGSEA. V shed 7 bases and J shed 13 bases, with 14 bases lying between them. The CDR3 covers 10 residues. The CDR3, as DNA: TGCAGCGCCCTGGTCCGAGCACAGTTCTTC. This sequence encodes CSALVRAQFF.

The CDR3 coding sequence is TGTCCTTCTACCCCCATGGGGAAAGAGTATTTT. This gives the protein CPSTPMGKEYF. The chain recombines TRBV6-2 or TRBV6-3 with TRBJ2-3; D remains unclear. CDR1 and CDR2 from the germline V gene are MNHEY and SVGEGT. There are 11 residues in the CDR3.

This chain connects TRBV7-6 to TRBJ2-1; 12 positions match TRBD2. The V and J ends lost 1 base and 10 bases, in that order; junction bases with no gene match: 8. The CDR3 runs to 16 residues. Germline values: CDR1 SGHVS, CDR2 FNYEAQ. CDR3 in DNA: TGTGCCAGCAGCTTAGATACTAGCGGGGGGAGTGGCGAGCAGTTCTTC. Protein: CASSLDTSGGSGEQFF.

This clonotype was counted only a few times. The genes are TRBV10-3 and TRBJ2-1; D is unclear. V lost 6 bases and J 5 bases, leaving 8 bases between the germline ends. CDR1 ENHRY and CDR2 SYGVKD come from the germline V gene. This CDR3 contains 12 residues. This chain's CDR3 is CAIRERNNEQFF. The CDR3 coding sequence is TGTGCCATCAGAGAGCGAAACAATGAGCAGTTCTTC.

The table lists this clonotype with many counts. One junction end disagrees with the germline gene, perhaps due to a read error. The chain joins TRBV10-3 to TRBJ2-1; 7 bases are shared with TRBD2. This CDR3 contains 14 residues. Germline-derived CDR1 and CDR2 are ENHRY and SYGVKD. CDR3 coding DNA: TGTGCCATCGGTTTAGGGAGGGCCTATAATGAGCAGTTCTTC. It codes for CAIGLGRAYNEQFF.

This clonotype appeared a few times. The genes are TRBV19 and TRBJ2-2; D remains unclear. Germline V lookup: CDR1 LNHDA, CDR2 SQIVND (reference sequence). The ends were cut back, 2 bases at V and 7 bases at J, with 5 bases in the middle. The CDR3 is 12 residues long. The CDR3 is CASSISLGELFF. The CDR3 DNA sequence: TGTGCCAGTAGTATAAGTCTCGGGGAGCTGTTTTTT.

This clonotype was seen a handful of times. The rearrangement links TRBV10-3 to TRBJ2-7, with D uncertain. Per the germline V gene, CDR1 is ENHRY and CDR2 is SYGVKD. The CDR3 covers 14 residues. Trimming removed 0 bases at V and 3 bases at J, with 9 bases between. CDR3 protein: CAISESKQIYEQYF. The DNA of the CDR3 is TGTGCCATCAGTGAGTCCAAACAAATCTACGAGCAGTACTTC.